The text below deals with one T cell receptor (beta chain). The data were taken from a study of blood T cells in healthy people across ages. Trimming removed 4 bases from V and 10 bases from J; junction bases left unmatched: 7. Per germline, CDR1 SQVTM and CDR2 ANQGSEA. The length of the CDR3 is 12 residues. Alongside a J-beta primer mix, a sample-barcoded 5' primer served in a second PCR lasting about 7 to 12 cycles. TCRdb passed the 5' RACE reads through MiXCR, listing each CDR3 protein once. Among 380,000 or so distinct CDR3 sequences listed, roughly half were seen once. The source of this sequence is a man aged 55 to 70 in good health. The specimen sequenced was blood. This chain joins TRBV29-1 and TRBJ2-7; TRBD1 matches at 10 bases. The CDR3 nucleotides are TGCAGCGTTGCCGACAGGGGGCTGGTCCAGTACTTC. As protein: CSVADRGLVQYF.